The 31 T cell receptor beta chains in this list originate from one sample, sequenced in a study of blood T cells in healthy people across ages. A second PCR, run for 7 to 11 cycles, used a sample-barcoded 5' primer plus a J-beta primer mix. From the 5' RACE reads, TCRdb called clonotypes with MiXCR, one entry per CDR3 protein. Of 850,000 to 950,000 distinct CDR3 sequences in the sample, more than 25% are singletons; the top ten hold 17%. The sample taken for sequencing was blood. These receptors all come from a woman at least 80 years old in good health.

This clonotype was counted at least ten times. The CDR3 region is CASGPGTAYGYTF. The CDR3 DNA follows: TGTGCCAGCGGGCCCGGGACAGCCTATGGCTACACCTTC. The V and J genes are TRBV2 and TRBJ1-2, with 7 positions matching TRBD1. V lost 8 bases and J lost 4; bases outside the gene matches: 7. CDR1 and CDR2 from the germline V gene are SNHLY and FYNNEI. CDR3 size: 13 residues.

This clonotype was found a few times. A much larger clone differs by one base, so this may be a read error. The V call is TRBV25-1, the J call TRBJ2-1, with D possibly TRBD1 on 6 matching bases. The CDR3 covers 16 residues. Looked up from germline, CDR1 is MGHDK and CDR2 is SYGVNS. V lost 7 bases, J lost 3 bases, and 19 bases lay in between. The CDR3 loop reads CASNDRSGDYYNEQFF. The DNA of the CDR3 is TGTGCCAGCAATGATCGCTCAGGGGATTACTACAATGAGCAGTTCTTC.

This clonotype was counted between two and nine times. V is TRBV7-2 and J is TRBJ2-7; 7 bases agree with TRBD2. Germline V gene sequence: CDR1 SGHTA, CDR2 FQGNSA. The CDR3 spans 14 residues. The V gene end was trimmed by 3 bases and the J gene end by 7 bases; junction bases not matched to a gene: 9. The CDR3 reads CASSLNPGREEQYF. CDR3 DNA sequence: TGTGCCAGCAGCTTGAACCCGGGGAGGGAGGAGCAGTACTTC.

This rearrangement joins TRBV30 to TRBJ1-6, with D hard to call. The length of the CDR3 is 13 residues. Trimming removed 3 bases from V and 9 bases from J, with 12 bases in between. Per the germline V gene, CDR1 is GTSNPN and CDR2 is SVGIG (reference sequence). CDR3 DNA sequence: TGTGCCTGGAGCTCCGAATGGGGTTCACCCCTCCACTTT. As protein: CAWSSEWGSPLHF.

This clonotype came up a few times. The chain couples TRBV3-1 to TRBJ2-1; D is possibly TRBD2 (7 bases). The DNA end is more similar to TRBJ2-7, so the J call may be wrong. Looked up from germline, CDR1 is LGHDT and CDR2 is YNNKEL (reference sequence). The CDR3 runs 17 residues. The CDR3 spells CASSQVLLRGGYNEQYF. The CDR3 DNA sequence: TGTGCCAGCAGCCAAGTTCTTTTGAGGGGGGGCTACAATGAGCAGTACTTC.

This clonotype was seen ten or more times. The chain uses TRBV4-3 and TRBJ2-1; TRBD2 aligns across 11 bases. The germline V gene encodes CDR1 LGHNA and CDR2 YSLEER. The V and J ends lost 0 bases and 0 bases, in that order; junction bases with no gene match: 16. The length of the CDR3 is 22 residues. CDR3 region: CASSQDLIPASGGSSSYNEQFF. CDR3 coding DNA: TGCGCCAGCAGCCAAGATCTAATCCCTGCTAGCGGGGGGTCTAGCTCCTACAATGAGCAGTTCTTC.

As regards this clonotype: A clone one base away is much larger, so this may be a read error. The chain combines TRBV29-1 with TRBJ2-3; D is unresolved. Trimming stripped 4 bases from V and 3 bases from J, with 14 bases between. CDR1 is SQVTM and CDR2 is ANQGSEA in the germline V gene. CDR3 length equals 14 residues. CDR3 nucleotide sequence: TGCAGCGTTGGGGAAAGGTGGGATACAGATACGCAGTATTTT. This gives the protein CSVGERWDTDTQYF.

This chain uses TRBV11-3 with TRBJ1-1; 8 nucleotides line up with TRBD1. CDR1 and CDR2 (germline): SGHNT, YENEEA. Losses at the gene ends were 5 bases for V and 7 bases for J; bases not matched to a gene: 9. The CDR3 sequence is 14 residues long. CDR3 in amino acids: CASSPDGQGGEAFF. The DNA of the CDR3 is TGTGCCAGCAGCCCCGACGGACAGGGAGGTGAAGCTTTCTTT.

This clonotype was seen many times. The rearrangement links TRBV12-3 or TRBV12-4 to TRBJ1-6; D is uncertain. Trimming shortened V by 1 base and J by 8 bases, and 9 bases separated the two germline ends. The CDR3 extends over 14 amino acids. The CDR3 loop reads CASSLGRTYSPLHF. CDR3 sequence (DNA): TGTGCCAGCAGTTTAGGCCGGACCTATTCACCCCTCCACTTT.

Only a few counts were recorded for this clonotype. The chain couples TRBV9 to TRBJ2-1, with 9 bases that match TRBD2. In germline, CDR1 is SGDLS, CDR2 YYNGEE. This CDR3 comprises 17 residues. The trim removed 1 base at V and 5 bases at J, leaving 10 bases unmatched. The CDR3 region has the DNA TGTGCCAGCAGCGTAATGAGCGGTAGCGGGGGTCACAATGAGCAGTTCTTC. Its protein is CASSVMSGSGGHNEQFF.

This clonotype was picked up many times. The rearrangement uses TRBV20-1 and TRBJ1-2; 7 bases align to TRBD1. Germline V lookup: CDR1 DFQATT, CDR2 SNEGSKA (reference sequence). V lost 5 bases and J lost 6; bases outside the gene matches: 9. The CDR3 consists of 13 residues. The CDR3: CSAGDRISDGYTF. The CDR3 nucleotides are TGCAGTGCTGGGGACAGAATCTCGGATGGCTACACCTTC.

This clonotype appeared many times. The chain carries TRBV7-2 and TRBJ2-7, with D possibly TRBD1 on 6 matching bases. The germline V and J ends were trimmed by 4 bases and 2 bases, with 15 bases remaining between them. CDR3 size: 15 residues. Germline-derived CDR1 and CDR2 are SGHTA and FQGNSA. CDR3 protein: CASSSFGTPTYEQYF. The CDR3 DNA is TGTGCCAGCAGCTCGTTCGGGACACCGACCTACGAGCAGTACTTC.

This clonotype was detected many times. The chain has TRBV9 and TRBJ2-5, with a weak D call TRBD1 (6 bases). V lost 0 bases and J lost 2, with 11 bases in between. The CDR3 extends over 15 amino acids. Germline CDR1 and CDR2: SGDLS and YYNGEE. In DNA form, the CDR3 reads TGTGCCAGCAGCGTAGCTGGGGGCAGTCAAGAGACCCAGTACTTC. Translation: CASSVAGGSQETQYF.

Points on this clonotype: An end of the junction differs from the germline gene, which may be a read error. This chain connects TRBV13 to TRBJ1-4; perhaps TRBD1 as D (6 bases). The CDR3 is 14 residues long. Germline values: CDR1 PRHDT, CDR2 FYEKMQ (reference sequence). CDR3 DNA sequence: TGTGCCAGCAGCAACAACAGGGCGTATGAAAAACTGGTTTTT. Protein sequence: CASSNNRAYEKLVF. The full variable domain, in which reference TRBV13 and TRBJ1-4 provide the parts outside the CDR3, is AAGVIQSPRHLIKEKRETATLKCYPIPRHDTVYWYQQGPGQDPQFLISFYEKMQSDKGSIPDRFSAQQFSDYHSELNMSSLELGDSALYFCASSNNRAYEKLVFGSGTQLSVL.

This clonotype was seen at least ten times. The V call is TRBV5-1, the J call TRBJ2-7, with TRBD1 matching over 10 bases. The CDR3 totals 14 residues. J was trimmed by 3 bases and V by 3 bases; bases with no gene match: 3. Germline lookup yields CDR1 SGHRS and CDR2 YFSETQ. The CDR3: CASSSGTGVYEQYF. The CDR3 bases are TGCGCCAGCAGCTCCGGGACAGGGGTCTACGAGCAGTACTTC.

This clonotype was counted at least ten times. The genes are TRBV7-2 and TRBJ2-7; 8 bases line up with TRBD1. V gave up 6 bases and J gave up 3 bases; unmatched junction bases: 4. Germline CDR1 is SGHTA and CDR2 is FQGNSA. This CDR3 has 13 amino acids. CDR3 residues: CASSPGTGYEQYF. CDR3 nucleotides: TGTGCCAGCAGTCCCGGGACAGGCTACGAGCAGTACTTC.

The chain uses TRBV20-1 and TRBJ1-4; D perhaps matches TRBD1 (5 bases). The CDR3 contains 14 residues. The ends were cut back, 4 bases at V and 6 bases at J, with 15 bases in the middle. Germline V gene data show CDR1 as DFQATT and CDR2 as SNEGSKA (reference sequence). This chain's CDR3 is CSAIRGLKDEKLFF. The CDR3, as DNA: TGCAGTGCTATCCGGGGCCTCAAGGATGAAAAACTGTTTTTT.

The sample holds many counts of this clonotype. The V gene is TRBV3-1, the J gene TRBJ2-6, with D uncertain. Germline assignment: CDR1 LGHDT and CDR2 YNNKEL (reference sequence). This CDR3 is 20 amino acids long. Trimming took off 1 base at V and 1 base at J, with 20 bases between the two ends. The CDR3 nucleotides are TGTGCCAGCAGCCAAGTGATAAGGACCCTTAGATCTTCTGGGGCCAACGTCCTGACTTTC. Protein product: CASSQVIRTLRSSGANVLTF.

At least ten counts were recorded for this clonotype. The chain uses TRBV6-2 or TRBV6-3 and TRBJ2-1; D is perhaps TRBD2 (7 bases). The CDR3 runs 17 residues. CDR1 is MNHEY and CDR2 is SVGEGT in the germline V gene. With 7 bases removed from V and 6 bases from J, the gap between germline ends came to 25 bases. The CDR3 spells CASTPLKGGPEANEQFF. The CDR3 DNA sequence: TGTGCCAGCACCCCACTGAAGGGGGGGCCTGAGGCCAATGAGCAGTTCTTC.

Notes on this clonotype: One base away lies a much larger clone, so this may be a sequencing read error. The CDR3, as DNA: TGTGCCACCAGCAAGACTAGCGGCGACACAGATACGCAGTATTTT. Translation gives CATSKTSGDTDTQYF. The genes are TRBV24-1 and TRBJ2-3; 9 positions agree with TRBD2. The trim removed 7 bases at V and 2 bases at J, leaving 6 bases unmatched. This CDR3 is built from 15 residues. Germline-derived CDR1 and CDR2 are KGHDR and SFDVKD.

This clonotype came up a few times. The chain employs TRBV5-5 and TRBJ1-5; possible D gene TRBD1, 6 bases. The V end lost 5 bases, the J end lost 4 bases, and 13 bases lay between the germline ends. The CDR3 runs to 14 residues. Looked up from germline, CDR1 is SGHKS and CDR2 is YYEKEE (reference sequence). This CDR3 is CASSQRGANQPQHF. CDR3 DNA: TGTGCCAGCAGTCAGCGGGGGGCGAATCAGCCCCAGCATTTT.

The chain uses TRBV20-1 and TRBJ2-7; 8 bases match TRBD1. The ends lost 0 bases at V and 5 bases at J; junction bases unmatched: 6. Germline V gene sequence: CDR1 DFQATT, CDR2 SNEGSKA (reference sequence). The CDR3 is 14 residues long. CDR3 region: CSAREPGQVHEQYF. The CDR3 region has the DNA TGCAGTGCTAGAGAACCGGGACAGGTCCACGAGCAGTACTTC.

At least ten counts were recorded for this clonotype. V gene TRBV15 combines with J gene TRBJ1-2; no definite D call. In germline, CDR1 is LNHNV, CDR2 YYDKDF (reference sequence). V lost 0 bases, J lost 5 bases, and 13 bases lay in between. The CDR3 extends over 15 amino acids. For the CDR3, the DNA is TGTGCCACCAGCAGAGATCTTGAGAGAGTATATGGCTACACCTTC. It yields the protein CATSRDLERVYGYTF. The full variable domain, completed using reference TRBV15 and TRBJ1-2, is DAMVIQNPRYQVTQFGKPVTLSCSQTLNHNVMYWYQQKSSQAPKLLFHYYDKDFNNEADTPDNFQSRRPNTSFCFLDIRSPGLGDTAMYLCATSRDLERVYGYTFGSGTRLTVV.

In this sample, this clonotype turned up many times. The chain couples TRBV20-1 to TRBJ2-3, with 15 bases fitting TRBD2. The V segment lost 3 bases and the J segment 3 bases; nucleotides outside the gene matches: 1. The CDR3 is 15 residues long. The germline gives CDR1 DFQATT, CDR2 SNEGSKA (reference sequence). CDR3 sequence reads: CSASGLAGGTDTQYF. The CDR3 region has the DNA TGCAGTGCTAGCGGACTAGCGGGGGGGACAGATACGCAGTATTTT.

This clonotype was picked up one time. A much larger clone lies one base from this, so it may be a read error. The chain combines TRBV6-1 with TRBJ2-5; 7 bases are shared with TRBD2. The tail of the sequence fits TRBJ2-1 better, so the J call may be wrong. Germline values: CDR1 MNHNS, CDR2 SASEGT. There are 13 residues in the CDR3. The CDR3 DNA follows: TGTGCCAGCAGTGCAGGGACTAAAGAGACCCAGTTCTTC. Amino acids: CASSAGTKETQFF.

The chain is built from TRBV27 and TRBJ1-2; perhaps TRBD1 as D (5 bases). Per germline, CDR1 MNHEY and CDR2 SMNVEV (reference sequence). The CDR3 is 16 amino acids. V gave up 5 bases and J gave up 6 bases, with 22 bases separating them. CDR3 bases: TGTGCCAGCAGTCCGTATGAGATGGGCAGGGAGAATGGCTACACCTTC. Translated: CASSPYEMGRENGYTF.

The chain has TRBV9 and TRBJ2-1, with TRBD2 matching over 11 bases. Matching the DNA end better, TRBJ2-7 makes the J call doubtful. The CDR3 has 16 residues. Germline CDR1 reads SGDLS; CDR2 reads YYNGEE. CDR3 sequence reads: CASSVGGTSGYNEQYF. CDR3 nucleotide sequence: TGTGCCAGCAGCGTAGGTGGGACTAGCGGATACAATGAGCAGTACTTC.

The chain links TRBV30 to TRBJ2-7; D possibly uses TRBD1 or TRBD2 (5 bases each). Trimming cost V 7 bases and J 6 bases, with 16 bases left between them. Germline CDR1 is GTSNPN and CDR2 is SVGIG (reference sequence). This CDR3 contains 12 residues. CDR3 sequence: CASSSGTIEQYF. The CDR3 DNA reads TGTGCCTCTTCTTCCGGGACCATCGAGCAGTACTTC. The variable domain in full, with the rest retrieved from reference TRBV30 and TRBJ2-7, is SQTIHQWPATLVQPVGSPLSLECTVEGTSNPNLYWYRQAAGRGLQLLFYSVGIGQISSEVPQNLSASRPQDRQFILSSKKLLLSDSGFYLCASSSGTIEQYFGPGTRLTVT.

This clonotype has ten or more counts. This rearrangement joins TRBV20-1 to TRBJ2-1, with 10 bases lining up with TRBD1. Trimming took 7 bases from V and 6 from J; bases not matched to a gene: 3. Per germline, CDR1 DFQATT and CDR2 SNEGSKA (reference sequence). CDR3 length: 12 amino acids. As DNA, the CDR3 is TGCAGTGTGGGACAGGGGCCCAATGAGCAGTTCTTC. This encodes CSVGQGPNEQFF.

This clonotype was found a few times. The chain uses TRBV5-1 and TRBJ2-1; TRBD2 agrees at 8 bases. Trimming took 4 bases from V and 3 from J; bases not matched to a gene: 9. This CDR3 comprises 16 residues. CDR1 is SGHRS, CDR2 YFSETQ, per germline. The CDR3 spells CASSPTAGGDYNEQFF. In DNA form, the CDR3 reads TGCGCCAGCAGCCCCACTGCGGGGGGTGACTACAATGAGCAGTTCTTC.

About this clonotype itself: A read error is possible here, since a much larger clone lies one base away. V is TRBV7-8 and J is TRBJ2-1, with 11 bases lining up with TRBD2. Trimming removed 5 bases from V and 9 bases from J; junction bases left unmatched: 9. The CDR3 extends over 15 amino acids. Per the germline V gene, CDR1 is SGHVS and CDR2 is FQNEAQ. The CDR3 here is CASSVSTSGGGEQFF. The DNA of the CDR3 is TGTGCCAGCAGCGTAAGCACTAGCGGGGGCGGTGAGCAGTTCTTC.